This TCR beta chain was recovered during a study of blood T cell repertoires in COVID-19. In the study overall: Some COVID-19 samples were acute and others convalescent; all came from the United States, Italy and Spain. In each case, the material was cDNA or gDNA derived from T cells, B-cell-depleted T cells, or PBMCs.

This clone has at least ten counts. Per the study methods: Nucleated cell number was recorded as an estimate derived from reference gene primer amplification. Sequenced by immunoSEQ multiplex PCR; TCRdb stores in-frame clones only, minus some. The V and J calls and clone size were taken over from that table, and D and trimming were inferred from the DNA. This table holds over 85,000 clones, around nine tenths found once. The sequence was obtained from a man in his 60s with acute or convalescent COVID-19. Material: peripheral blood.

CDR3 nucleotide sequence: TGCAGCGTTGTCGGGGAACTAGCGCCGGGCGAGCAGTACTTC. It codes for CSVVGELAPGEQYF. The chain employs TRBV29-1 and TRBJ2-7; the match to TRBD2 covers 7 bases. This CDR3 is 14 amino acids long. Germline V CDR1 and CDR2: SQVTM, ANQGSEA. V lost 4 bases to trimming and J lost 6 bases; unmatched junction nucleotides: 12.